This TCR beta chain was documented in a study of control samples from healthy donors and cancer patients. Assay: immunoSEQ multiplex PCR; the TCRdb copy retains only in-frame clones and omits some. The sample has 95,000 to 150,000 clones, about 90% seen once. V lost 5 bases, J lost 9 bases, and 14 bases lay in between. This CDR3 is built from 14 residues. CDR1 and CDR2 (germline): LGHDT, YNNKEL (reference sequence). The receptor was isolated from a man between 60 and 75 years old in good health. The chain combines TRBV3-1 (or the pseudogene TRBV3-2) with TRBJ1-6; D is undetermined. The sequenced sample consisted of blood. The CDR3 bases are TGTGCCAGCAGCTCCCAAACGGGGAGTTCACCCCTCCACTTT. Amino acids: CASSSQTGSSPLHF.